This T cell receptor beta chain was recovered during a study of beta chain features in type 1 diabetes. For the study at large: Cell yields, age and gender were similar between patients and healthy donors.

The CDR3 is made up of 14 amino acids. The germline CDR1 and CDR2 sequences are MNHEY and SMNVEV (reference sequence). V lost 3 bases and J 5 bases, leaving 13 bases between the germline ends. Expressed TCRB transcripts got sequenced, as all isolated RNA was reverse transcribed. The data were produced by immunoSEQ multiplex PCR, yet TCRdb's version contains in-frame clones alone and is incomplete. The sample holds about 370,000 clones, about 10% seen once. As regards this clone: Its antigen is not known.

Cells sorted by CD45RO/CCR7/CD25/CD127/CD95/CD27 comprised CD4+ naive, central memory, regulatory and stem cell-like memory cells. Study-level results: Type 1 diabetes patients had fewer VDJ junction insertions and more deletions. The study left unresolved whether HLA type influences TCRB rearrangement. When Type 1 diabetes patients were examined, their TCRB CDR3s proved moderately but significantly shorter in all four CD4+ subsets.

This TCR was recovered from a young man with type 1 diabetes. The chain recombines TRBV27 with TRBJ2-5; D could derive from TRBD1 or TRBD2 (5 bases each). Sequenced sample: central memory CD4+ T cells from blood. The DNA of the CDR3 is TGTGCCAGCAGTTTTGGAAGGGGCGGGGAGACCCAGTACTTC. Its translation is CASSFGRGGETQYF.